This T cell receptor (beta chain) stems from a study of early T cells in non-severe SARS-CoV-2 infection. Study-level points and caveats: There was a bias toward anti-spike CD8 responses in VDJdb matching, which missed private and CD4 specificities.

Only a few counts were recorded for this clonotype. Its antigen is still unknown. The CDR3 length is 14 residues. CDR1 is SNHLY and CDR2 is FYNNEI in the germline V gene. J gave up 5 bases and V 8 bases, and 6 bases lay outside the gene matches. The TCR library protocol was used to attach unique molecular identifiers. These identifiers were attached to individual cDNA molecules. Using its own MiXCR run on the 5' RACE reads, TCRdb lists one record per CDR3 protein. The table records tens of thousands of distinct CDR3 sequences, under 15% of them present only once. The material sequenced was whole blood. The chain has TRBV2 and TRBJ2-2, with TRBD1 matching over 9 bases. The sequence was collected from an adult who was a healthcare worker with PCR-confirmed SARS-CoV-2 infection or an uninfected control (not recorded which). CDR3 sequence (DNA): TGTGCCAGCGATAGGACAGGGGAGACCGGGGAGCTGTTTTTT. Protein product: CASDRTGETGELFF.